Listed here are 15 T cell receptor beta chains from one sample, sequenced in a study of T cells after yellow fever vaccination. Each CDR3 protein is one row after TCRdb ran MiXCR on the 5' RACE reads. The sample lists 320,000 or so distinct CDR3 sequences, roughly 8% seen once, with 17% in the top ten. The material was PBMCs, obtained more than 35 days after the first yellow fever vaccination. The receptors shown here come from a man aged 18 to 30 who received the YFV17D yellow fever vaccine.

The genes are TRBV29-1 and TRBJ2-1, with D unclear. Between the trimmed V and J ends, which lost 2 bases and 3 bases, there was a span of 8 bases. The CDR3 is 13 amino acids. In germline, CDR1 is SQVTM, CDR2 ANQGSEA. CDR3 DNA: TGCAGCGTTGAAACGCAGGACTACAATGAGCAGTTCTTC. This codes for CSVETQDYNEQFF.

This clonotype was picked up a small number of times. The chain couples TRBV28 to TRBJ2-7, with unresolved D. The V end was cut by 5 bases, the J end by 2 bases, with 13 bases between. The length of the CDR3 is 14 residues. Germline values: CDR1 MDHEN, CDR2 SYDVKM. CDR3 sequence reads: CASSAHHLTYEQYV. Here the CDR3 DNA reads TGTGCCAGCAGTGCTCATCATTTGACCTACGAGCAGTACGTC.

This clonotype was recorded a few times. J is TRBJ1-5 and V is TRBV20-1; a possible D gene is TRBD1 (5 bases). The CDR3 is 16 residues long. Between the trimmed V and J ends, which lost 4 bases and 0 bases, there was a span of 16 bases. Germline V gives CDR1 DFQATT, CDR2 SNEGSKA (reference sequence). DNA for the CDR3: TGCAGTGCTACCAGGTGGGGGGAGGCTAGCAATCAGCCCCAGCATTTT. Amino acid sequence: CSATRWGEASNQPQHF.

The table lists this clonotype with a few counts. The V gene is TRBV24-1, the J gene TRBJ2-5, with a tentative D call TRBD1 (7 bases). CDR3 length: 15 residues. Looked up from germline, CDR1 is KGHDR and CDR2 is SFDVKD. The ends were cut back, 3 bases at V and 1 base at J, with 11 bases in the middle. This chain's CDR3 is CATSDGGTAQETQYF. The CDR3 DNA reads TGTGCCACCAGTGATGGGGGGACAGCCCAAGAGACCCAGTACTTC.

This clonotype was found a few times. The chain uses TRBV20-1 and TRBJ2-1, with D perhaps TRBD1 or TRBD2 (5 bases each). The CDR3 is made up of 16 amino acids. Trimming pared 6 bases from V and 2 bases from J, leaving 20 bases between. Germline CDR1 reads DFQATT; CDR2 reads SNEGSKA (reference sequence). CDR3 sequence reads: CSALGALGGAYNEQFF. DNA for the CDR3: TGCAGTGCCCTCGGGGCCCTAGGAGGAGCCTACAATGAGCAGTTCTTC.

This clonotype has just a few counts. The rearrangement joins TRBV3-1 to TRBJ2-4; D may correspond to TRBD1 or TRBD2 (5 bases each). CDR1 LGHDT and CDR2 YNNKEL come from the germline V gene (reference sequence). This CDR3 has 18 amino acids. Trimming left V 3 bases short and J 7 bases short, with 25 bases between. This CDR3 is CASSQEDWDLRAGNIQYF. CDR3 coding DNA: TGTGCCAGCAGCCAGGAAGATTGGGACCTAAGGGCTGGCAACATTCAGTACTTC.

The chain couples TRBV27 to TRBJ2-1; D may correspond to TRBD1 or TRBD2 (5 bases each). Looked up from germline, CDR1 is MNHEY and CDR2 is SMNVEV (reference sequence). V lost 4 bases and J lost 8, with 18 bases in between. This CDR3 is 15 amino acids long. Here the CDR3 DNA reads TGTGCCAGCAGTTCCCCCCAGGGACCCATATATGAGCAGTTCTTC. Its protein is CASSSPQGPIYEQFF.

This sequence joins TRBV2 and TRBJ2-6; 14 nucleotides line up with TRBD2. V lost 11 bases to trimming and J lost 2 bases; unmatched junction nucleotides: 8. CDR1 and CDR2 from the germline V gene are SNHLY and FYNNEI. The CDR3 has 17 amino acids. CDR3 in amino acids: CACCKTSGGAGANVLTF. The CDR3 bases are TGTGCCTGCTGCAAGACTAGCGGGGGGGCTGGGGCCAACGTCCTGACTTTC.

The chain couples TRBV19 to TRBJ1-1; no firm D call. Germline assignment: CDR1 LNHDA and CDR2 SQIVND (reference sequence). This CDR3 spans 13 amino acids. V was trimmed by 11 bases and J by 4 bases, leaving 17 bases between them. In DNA, the CDR3 is TGTGCCGCTGCCGAGCGGGGTTTCACTGAAGCTTTCTTT. Amino acids: CAAAERGFTEAFF.

This clonotype showed up just a few times. This chain links TRBV5-1 with TRBJ2-7; D may be TRBD1 (5 bases). Deletions cut 6 bases from V and 0 bases from J, with 16 bases between. The germline gives CDR1 SGHRS, CDR2 YFSETQ. This CDR3 has 15 residues. In DNA, the CDR3 is TGCGCCAGCATCCCAGGGCCCGAGAGCTCCTACGAGCAGTACTTC. Translation: CASIPGPESSYEQYF.

A word on this clonotype: One junction end disagrees with the germline gene, perhaps due to a read error. This rearrangement joins TRBV7-9 to TRBJ1-1, with D hard to call. Germline CDR1 SEHNR, CDR2 FQNEAQ (reference sequence). This CDR3 has 14 residues. DNA for the CDR3: TGTGCCAGCAGCTTAATCCCAGCTAGGACCCTAGTGGTCTTT. Translated: CASSLIPARTLVVF.

The gene calls are TRBV12-3 or TRBV12-4 and TRBJ2-7; tentatively, D is TRBD1 (6 bases). This CDR3 has 13 amino acids. The V end was cut by 4 bases, the J end by 6 bases, with 13 bases between. The CDR3 is CASSSYRVGEQYF. DNA for the CDR3: TGTGCCAGCAGTTCGTACAGGGTAGGCGAGCAGTACTTC.

In its sample, this clonotype was seen a few times. The CDR3 bases are TGTGCCAGCAGCTTGGGGCGGAATACGCAGTATTTT. It codes for CASSLGRNTQYF. The chain carries TRBV5-6 and TRBJ2-3; D gene unclear. Trimming left V 0 bases short and J 7 bases short, with 6 bases between. The CDR3 is 12 residues long. Per the germline V gene, CDR1 is SGHDT and CDR2 is YYEEEE.

Concerning this clonotype: A read error may be the cause here, since a much bigger clone is one base away. The CDR3 sequence is CASSLQAAQETQYF. The DNA for the CDR3 is TGTGCCAGCAGCTTACAGGCGGCCCAAGAGACCCAGTACTTC. V and J are TRBV11-2 and TRBJ2-5; no clear D gene. Germline V gene sequence: CDR1 SGHAT, CDR2 FQNNGV. This CDR3 has 14 residues. V was trimmed by 2 bases and J by 1 base, leaving 8 bases between them. Filled out from reference TRBV11-2 and TRBJ2-5, the complete variable domain reads EAGVAQSPRYKIIEKRQSVAFWCNPISGHATLYWYQQILGQGPKLLIQFQNNGVVDDSQLPKDRFSAERLKGVDSTLKIQPAKLEDSAVYLCASSLQAAQETQYFGPGTRLLVL.

This clonotype was observed a handful of times. This chain links TRBV28 with TRBJ1-1; a possible D gene is TRBD1 (5 bases). Germline CDR1 reads MDHEN; CDR2 reads SYDVKM. This CDR3 is 15 amino acids long. V gave up 7 bases and J gave up 6 bases, with 21 bases separating them. CDR3 protein: CASIYGGAGGPEAFF. In nucleotides, the CDR3 is TGTGCCAGCATTTACGGAGGGGCCGGCGGGCCTGAAGCTTTCTTT. Filled out from reference TRBV28 and TRBJ1-1, the complete variable domain reads DVKVTQSSRYLVKRTGEKVFLECVQDMDHENMFWYRQDPGLGLRLIYFSYDVKMKEKGDIPEGYSVSREKKERFSLILESASTNQTSMYLCASIYGGAGGPEAFFGQGTRLTVV.